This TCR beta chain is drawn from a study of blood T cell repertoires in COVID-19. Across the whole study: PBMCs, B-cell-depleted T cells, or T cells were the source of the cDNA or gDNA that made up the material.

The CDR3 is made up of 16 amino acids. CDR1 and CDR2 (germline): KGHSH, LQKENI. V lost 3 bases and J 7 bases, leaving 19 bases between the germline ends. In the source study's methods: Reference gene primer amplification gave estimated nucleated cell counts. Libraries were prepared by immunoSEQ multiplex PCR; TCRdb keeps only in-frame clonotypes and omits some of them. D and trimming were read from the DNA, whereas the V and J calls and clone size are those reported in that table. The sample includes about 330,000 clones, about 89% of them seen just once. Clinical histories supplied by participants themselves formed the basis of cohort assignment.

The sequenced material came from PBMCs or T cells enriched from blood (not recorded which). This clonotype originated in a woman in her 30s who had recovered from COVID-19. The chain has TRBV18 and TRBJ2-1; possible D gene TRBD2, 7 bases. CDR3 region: CASSPSAGALGNEQFF. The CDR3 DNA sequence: TGTGCCAGCTCACCCTCTGCGGGGGCTCTCGGGAATGAGCAGTTCTTC.